Reported below is one T cell receptor (beta chain). The data were taken from a study of blood T cell repertoires in COVID-19. Turning to the study itself: Acute and convalescent COVID-19 specimens originated in the United States, Italy and Spain. From T cells, B-cell-depleted T cells, or PBMCs came the material, which was cDNA or gDNA.

Germline assignment: CDR1 LNHDA and CDR2 SQIVND (reference sequence). The V gene end was trimmed by 6 bases and the J gene end by 0 bases; junction bases not matched to a gene: 10. There are 17 residues in the CDR3. The assay was immunoSEQ multiplex PCR, and TCRdb's table has in-frame clones only and misses some. The sample carries roughly 320,000 clones, about 87% recorded once. V and J are TRBV19 and TRBJ2-1; 8 bases agree with TRBD1. Material for sequencing was peripheral blood. The source is a man aged 65-85 years with acute or convalescent COVID-19. The CDR3 loop is CASRGQDPRSSYNEQFF. The CDR3 DNA reads TGTGCCAGTAGGGGACAGGACCCCCGTAGCTCCTACAATGAGCAGTTCTTC.